The rows below give T cell receptor beta chains drawn from one sample of a study of tumor-infiltrating lymphocytes in primary liver carcinoma. A single record per CDR3 protein comes from TCRdb applying MiXCR to the multiplex PCR reads. The repertoire holds roughly 330,000 distinct CDR3 sequences, with around three fifths as singletons. Sequenced input: peripheral blood. These receptors originate from a middle-aged man with primary liver carcinoma and hepatitis B virus infection. CDR3s include the opening cysteine and the closing phenylalanine or tryptophan. D genes are given only for firm matches. Clone size appears in some rows only: once, few, many, or a class for an expanded clone.

D gene | J gene | V gene | clone size | CDR3 DNA | CDR3 protein
- | TRBJ1-1 | TRBV11-2 | - | TGTGCCAGCAGCCAAAACAGCCTTCTGGGTGAAGCTTTCTTT | CASSQNSLLGEAFF
TRBD2 | TRBJ2-1 | TRBV5-1 | - | TGCGCCAGCAGACACGGGACTAGCGTCGATAATGAGCAGTTCTTC | CASRHGTSVDNEQFF
- | TRBJ1-5 | TRBV29-1 | - | TGCAGCGTTTGTTTAGGTGTGGATCAGCCCCAGCATTTT | CSVCLGVDQPQHF
- | TRBJ1-1 | TRBV29-1 | - | TGCAGCGATAGACAGATACTGAACACTGAAGCTTTCTTT | CSDRQILNTEAFF
- | TRBJ2-1 | TRBV6-2/TRBV6-3 | many | TGTGCCAGCAGTAAGTACAGCGGCAATGAGCAGTTCTTC | CASSKYSGNEQFF
- | TRBJ1-1 | TRBV10-2 | many | TGCGCCAGCAGTGAAGGGCACGAAGCTTTCTTT | CASSEGHEAFF
- | TRBJ2-1 | TRBV7-9 | - | TGTGCCAGCAGCCGCTTCGATGAGCAGTTCTTC | CASSRFDEQFF
- | TRBJ2-5 | TRBV5-6 | - | TGTGCCAGCAGCTTGACGACAGGCCTTAGCGGGGAGACCCAGTACTTC | CASSLTTGLSGETQYF
- | TRBJ2-7 | TRBV6-1 | once | TGTGCCAGCAGTGAAGGGCAGCCTCCGCAGTACTTC | CASSEGQPPQYF
- | TRBJ1-1 | TRBV10-3 | few | TGTGCCATGGGAGGGATGAACACTGAAGCTTTCTTT | CAMGGMNTEAFF
- | TRBJ2-7 | TRBV20-1 | - | TGCAGTGCTAGTAACAGGCAAAATGTCTACGAGCAGTACTTC | CSASNRQNVYEQYF
TRBD2 | TRBJ2-3 | TRBV6-1 | few | TGTGCCAGCAGTGAAGAAGCGGGAGGGGGGACAGATACGCAGTATTTT | CASSEEAGGGTDTQYF
- | TRBJ2-5 | TRBV11-2 | many | TGTGCCAGCAGCGGAGGGACACAGCAAGAGACCCAGTACTTC | CASSGGTQQETQYF
- | TRBJ2-7 | TRBV10-2 | - | TGCGCCAGCATGAGGGCGGGGTCCTACGAGCAGTACTTC | CASMRAGSYEQYF
- | TRBJ2-7 | TRBV10-2 | - | TGCGCCAGCAGTGGGGCCGGGATGCCCGAGCAGTACTTC | CASSGAGMPEQYF
TRBD2 | TRBJ2-7 | TRBV7-9 | few | TGTGCCAGCAGCCCTAGGAATAGCGGGACCTACGAGCAGTACTTC | CASSPRNSGTYEQYF
- | TRBJ1-4 | TRBV6-6 | - | TGTGCCAGCAGTTACTCCAGAGGTAATGAAATACTGTTTTTT | CASSYSRGNEILFF
- | TRBJ2-7 | TRBV11-1 | - | TGTGCCAGCAGCACCAGGGTCTCCTCCTACAAGCAGTATTTC | CASSTRVSSYKQYF
- | TRBJ2-5 | TRBV6-5 | - | TGTGCCAGCAGAAAACTAGGGTTGGAGACCCAGTACTTC | CASRKLGLETQYF
- | TRBJ2-1 | TRBV10-2 | - | TGCGCCAGCAGTGAATGGACCATGGTCAATGAGCAGTTCTTC | CASSEWTMVNEQFF
- | TRBJ2-3 | TRBV6-2/TRBV6-3 | - | TGTGCCAGCAGTTACGTCAAACGGGATGCGCAGTATTTT | CASSYVKRDAQYF
- | TRBJ2-7 | TRBV11-2 | - | TGTGCCAGGAGCTTAGTCTCAGGGTTAAGGGGTTACGAGCAGTGCTTC | CARSLVSGLRGYEQCF
- | TRBJ2-1 | TRBV27 | - | TGTGCCAGCACCGATGGCGGATCCAATGAGCAGTTCTTC | CASTDGGSNEQFF